The clone carrying this TCR beta chain has more than one count but fewer than ten. CDR1 is DFQATT, CDR2 SNEGSKA, per germline (reference sequence). V shed 5 bases, J shed 3 bases, and the junction held 9 bases outside the gene matches. This CDR3 has 16 residues. This sample was taken from a study of identical twins. MiXCR, run by TCRdb on the 5' RACE reads, gives a single entry per CDR3 protein. This table holds under 300,000 distinct CDR3 sequences, about 13% found once. A further study also used this sample, focusing on yellow fever vaccine responses in identical twins.

The chain carries TRBV20-1 and TRBJ2-1; 11 positions agree with TRBD2. The origin of this receptor is a woman younger than 35 in good health. The material sequenced was memory (CD45RO+) T cells sorted from blood. The DNA for the CDR3 is TGCAGTGCTGCGACCGGGACTAGCGGACTCTACAATGAGCAGTTCTTC. Its translation: CSAATGTSGLYNEQFF.